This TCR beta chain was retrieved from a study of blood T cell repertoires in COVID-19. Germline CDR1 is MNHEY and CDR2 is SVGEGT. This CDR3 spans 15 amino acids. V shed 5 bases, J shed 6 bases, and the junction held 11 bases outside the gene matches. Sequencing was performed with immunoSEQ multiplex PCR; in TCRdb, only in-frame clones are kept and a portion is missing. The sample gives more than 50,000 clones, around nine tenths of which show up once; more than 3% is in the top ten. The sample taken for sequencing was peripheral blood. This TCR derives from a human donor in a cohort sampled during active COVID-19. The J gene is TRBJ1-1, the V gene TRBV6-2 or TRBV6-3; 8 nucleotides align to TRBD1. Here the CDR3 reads CASSDRGRGYAEAFF. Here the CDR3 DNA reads TGTGCCAGCAGTGACAGGGGTCGTGGTTACGCTGAAGCTTTCTTT.